Following are 22 T cell receptor beta chains from one sample sequenced in a study of tumor-infiltrating lymphocytes in primary liver carcinoma. Using a constant-region primer together with ProtoScript II reverse transcriptase, TCR beta cDNA was made from approximately 500 ng of total RNA. Construction of TCR beta libraries relied on three successive nested multiplex PCR rounds employing slightly modified ARM-PCR. For roughly 10 cycles apiece, the opening two PCR rounds ran with TRBV1-TRBV30 forward primers and a C-beta reverse primer. TCRdb reprocessed the multiplex PCR reads with MiXCR, giving one entry per CDR3 protein. The sample consists of almost 200,000 distinct CDR3 sequences, around 60% of them appearing once. Blood RNA originated from unsorted whole blood, with germline DNA additionally extracted. Sequences were obtained from peripheral blood. Every receptor here comes from a woman aged 60-75 years with primary liver carcinoma and hepatitis B virus infection.

On this clonotype itself: With a much larger clone just one base away, this may be a read error. The chain uses TRBV14 and TRBJ2-2, with D tentatively TRBD2 (6 bases). There are 14 residues in the CDR3. Germline V lookup: CDR1 SGHDN, CDR2 FVKESK. The V and J ends lost 2 bases and 4 bases respectively, with 8 bases between them. The CDR3 region is CASSQRLVTGELFF. CDR3 sequence (DNA): TGTGCCAGCAGCCAAAGACTAGTCACCGGGGAGCTGTTTTTT.

This clonotype was counted ten times or more. This chain joins TRBV28 and TRBJ1-5; 8 nucleotides line up with TRBD1. J gave up 2 bases and V 6 bases, and 6 bases lay outside the gene matches. Germline CDR1 reads MDHEN; CDR2 reads SYDVKM. This CDR3 has 15 amino acids. In nucleotides, the CDR3 is TGTGCCAGCAGAAGACAGGGGCTTGGCAATCAGCCCCAGCATTTT. Translation gives CASRRQGLGNQPQHF.

V is TRBV21-1 and J is TRBJ2-3; no DNA check was done on the table's D call, TRBD2. TRBV21-1 is listed as a pseudogene. This CDR3 region has 17 residues. The CDR3 loop is CASSIGISGALTDTQYF. The CDR3 bases are TGTGCCAGCAGCATTGGGATTAGCGGCGCCCTCACAGATACGCAGTATTTT.

With regard to this clonotype: A read error may account for a junction end that differs from germline. The rearrangement joins TRBV11-2 to TRBJ2-7, with D unresolved. This CDR3 spans 14 amino acids. From germline, CDR1 is SGHAT and CDR2 FQNNGV. CDR3 amino acids: CASSFPQLFAEQYF. In DNA form, the CDR3 reads TGTGCCAGCAGCTTCCCTCAGCTTTTCGCCGAGCAGTATTTC.

About this clonotype: Relative to the germline gene, one junction end is altered; a read error may explain this. The chain recombines TRBV29-1 with TRBJ2-2; D might be TRBD2 (5 bases). The CDR3 totals 14 residues. CDR1 and CDR2 (germline): SQVTM, ANQGSEA. In DNA, the CDR3 is TGCAGCGCCTCGATGTCCTTGAACACCGGGGAGCTATTTTTT. Its translation: CSASMSLNTGELFF.

This clonotype was detected a few times. V gene TRBV5-1 combines with J gene TRBJ2-1; no clear D gene. The V gene's germline CDR1 is SGHRS and CDR2 YFSETQ. CDR3 length: 16 amino acids. V was shortened by 1 base and J by 7 bases, with 18 bases between the two germline ends. The CDR3 loop is CASSLRAAANRNEQFF. As DNA, the CDR3 is TGCGCCAGCAGCTTGCGCGCGGCGGCGAATAGGAATGAGCAGTTCTTC.

In regard to this clonotype: One junction end disagrees with the germline gene, perhaps due to a read error. The DNA for the CDR3 is TGTGCCAGCAGCCCCCGACCGATGGGCGGGAGGGCCACCGGGGAGCTGTTATTT. This sequence encodes CASSPRPMGGRATGELLF. This rearrangement joins TRBV7-9 to TRBJ2-2; TRBD2 matches 9 bases. This CDR3 contains 18 residues. CDR1 is SEHNR and CDR2 is FQNEAQ in the germline V gene (reference sequence).

Concerning this clonotype: This could be a read error, since a much larger clone is one nucleotide away. The rearrangement links TRBV29-1 to TRBJ1-1; D remains unclear. CDR3 length equals 14 residues. CDR1 is SQVTM, CDR2 ANQGSEA, per germline. In nucleotides, the CDR3 is TGCAGCGCACATACGGACGGAACGAACACTGGAGCTTTCTTT. The encoded protein is CSAHTDGTNTGAFF.

This clonotype has only a few counts. A much bigger clone sits one base away, suggesting this may be a read error. The V and J genes are TRBV29-1 and TRBJ1-2; maybe TRBD1 (5 bases). This CDR3 has 15 amino acids. V was clipped by 5 bases and J by 3 bases, with 19 bases between them. Germline loops: CDR1 SQVTM, CDR2 ANQGSEA. CDR3 region: CSVRQWARMDYGYTF. The CDR3, as DNA: TGCAGCGTTCGACAGTGGGCGCGGATGGACTATGGCTACACCTTC. Combining the CDR3 with reference TRBV29-1 and TRBJ1-2 gives the whole variable domain SAVISQKPSRDICQRGTSLTIQCQVDSQVTMMFWYRQQPGQSLTLIATANQGSEATYESGFVIDKFPISRPNLTFSTLTVSNMSPEDSSIYLCSVRQWARMDYGYTFGSGTRLTVV.

With regard to this clonotype: At one end, the junction sequence differs from germline, possibly due to a read error. The gene calls are TRBV12-3 or TRBV12-4 and TRBJ2-7; TRBD2 agrees at 11 bases. CDR3 size: 17 residues. CDR3 coding DNA: TGTGCCAACAGTTCTAGGCTAGCGGGAGGTTACGCCTACGAGCAGTACTTC. It specifies CANSSRLAGGYAYEQYF.

On this clonotype: Germline and junction disagree at one end, which may indicate a read error. V usage is TRBV10-1 and J usage is TRBJ2-3; 7 bases are a match to TRBD2. Germline CDR1 is WNHNN and CDR2 is SYGVQD (reference sequence). The CDR3 is made up of 15 amino acids. The CDR3 nucleotides read TGCGCCAGCAGTGATCGGGGGGTTGGCGCAGATACGCGGTATTTT. It is translated as CASSDRGVGADTRYF.

This rearrangement joins TRBV19 to TRBJ2-1; TRBD1 or TRBD2 may be the D gene (5 bases each). V was clipped by 3 bases and J by 2 bases, with 14 bases between them. Germline values: CDR1 LNHDA, CDR2 SQIVND (reference sequence). The CDR3 is 16 amino acids. The chain's CDR3 is CASSMAGTRAYNEQFF. Here the CDR3 DNA reads TGTGCCAGTAGTATGGCCGGGACGAGAGCCTACAATGAGCAGTTCTTC.

This sequence joins TRBV30 and TRBJ2-4, with TRBD1 matching 7 bases. CDR3 size: 13 residues. Germline V gives CDR1 GTSNPN, CDR2 SVGIG (reference sequence). J lost 6 bases, V lost 8 bases, and 10 bases had no gene match. CDR3 DNA sequence: TGTGCCAGCCGACGACAGGGTATAAACATTCAGTACTTC. Protein product: CASRRQGINIQYF.

This clonotype was picked up one time. The chain employs TRBV5-4 and TRBJ2-3, with no clear D. The CDR3 length is 15 residues. CDR1 and CDR2 from the germline V gene are SGHNT and YYREEE (reference sequence). Trimming shortened V by 0 bases and J by 5 bases, and 13 bases separated the two germline ends. Here the CDR3 reads CASSLGPAQVDTQYF. CDR3 DNA sequence: TGTGCCAGCAGCTTGGGCCCAGCCCAAGTAGATACGCAGTATTTT.

Remarks on this clonotype: Possible read error: a much larger clone is one base away. V gene TRBV6-5 combines with J gene TRBJ2-3, with D possibly matching TRBD2 (6 bases). CDR3 size: 14 residues. Per germline, CDR1 MNHEY and CDR2 SVGAGI. CDR3 sequence (DNA): TGTACCAGCAGTTATTCGCGGGAAACAGATACGCAGTATTTT. Amino acid sequence: CTSSYSRETDTQYF.

A remark on this clonotype: A clone one base away is much larger, so this may be a read error. The chain employs TRBV7-9 and TRBJ2-7, with 9 bases lining up with TRBD1. The CDR3 is 16 residues long. The trim removed 6 bases at V and 4 bases at J, leaving 13 bases unmatched. From germline, CDR1 is SEHNR and CDR2 FQNEAQ (reference sequence). The CDR3 sequence is CASRIDSGTGIYEQYF. The DNA for the CDR3 is TGTGCCAGCAGAATTGACTCCGGGACAGGGATATACGAGCAGTACTTC.

The chain is built from TRBV7-9 and TRBJ1-2, with 8 bases lining up with TRBD1. Trimming at V came to 3 bases and at J to 9 bases, leaving 6 bases not matched to a gene. CDR3 length equals 13 residues. Germline CDR1 and CDR2: SEHNR and FQNEAQ (reference sequence). As DNA, the CDR3 is TGTGCCAGCAGCTTGGACAGGGCTAGGAGCTACACCTTC. This gives the protein CASSLDRARSYTF.

This clonotype has only a few counts. This sequence joins TRBV5-3 and TRBJ2-1; TRBD2 matches at 14 bases. TRBV5-3 is given ORF status, its function remaining uncertain. The J segment lost 9 bases and the V segment lost 4 bases, leaving 18 bases of the junction unmatched. The CDR3 runs to 19 residues. The CDR3 loop reads CARSLGTSGGYHTGREQFF. The CDR3 coding sequence is TGTGCCAGAAGCCTAGGGACTAGCGGGGGATATCATACCGGGCGTGAGCAGTTCTTC.

As regards this clonotype: Possible read error: a much larger clone is one base away. The genes are TRBV4-1 and TRBJ2-5; 14 bases match TRBD2. The CDR3 has 18 residues. V lost 3 bases to trimming and J lost 5 bases; unmatched junction nucleotides: 11. Per the germline V gene, CDR1 is MGHRA and CDR2 is YSYEKL. In DNA, the CDR3 is TGCGCCAGCAGCCATGCCGTAGGGACTAGCGGGAGTGGGGAGACCCAGTACTTC. Residues: CASSHAVGTSGSGETQYF.

This chain links TRBV28 with TRBJ1-6; D not resolved. The germline V gene has CDR1 MDHEN and CDR2 SYDVKM. V lost 8 bases and J 7 bases, leaving 12 bases between the germline ends. The CDR3 extends over 13 amino acids. DNA of the CDR3: TGTGCCAGCGGGGTTTTGGGGAATTCACCCCTCCACTTT. Its protein is CASGVLGNSPLHF.

This clonotype was seen a single time. A much bigger clone sits one base away, suggesting this may be a read error. The chain carries TRBV6-2 or TRBV6-3 and TRBJ2-1, with 15 bases that match TRBD2. CDR3 length: 16 amino acids. Per germline, CDR1 MNHEY and CDR2 SVGEGT. CDR3 sequence (DNA): TGTGCCAGCAATTACAGGGGACTAGCGGGAGGCCATGAGCAGTTCTTC. As protein: CASNYRGLAGGHEQFF.

Regarding this clonotype: Germline is not matched at one junction end, which may reflect a read error. The chain links TRBV11-2 to TRBJ2-7, with 7 bases aligning to TRBD1. This CDR3 is 19 amino acids long. CDR1 is SGHAT, CDR2 FQNNGV, per germline. The CDR3 coding sequence is TGTGCCAGCAGCCCACTTAATCGCATTCGAAACAGGGGTCCCTACGGGCAGTGCTTC. It encodes CASSPLNRIRNRGPYGQCF.